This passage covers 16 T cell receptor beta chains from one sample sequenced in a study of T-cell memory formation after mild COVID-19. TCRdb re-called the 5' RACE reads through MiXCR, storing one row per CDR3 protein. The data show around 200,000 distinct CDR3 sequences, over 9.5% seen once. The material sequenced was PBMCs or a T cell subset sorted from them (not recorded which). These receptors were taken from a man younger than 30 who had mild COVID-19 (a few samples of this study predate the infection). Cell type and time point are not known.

Here the CDR3 DNA reads TGTGCCAGCATGAGGCGGACAGGGGTGTACCATGGCTACACCTTC. This translates into CASMRRTGVYHGYTF. The rearrangement uses TRBV6-5 and TRBJ1-2; 9 bases agree with TRBD1. The CDR3 contains 15 residues. Germline V gene lookup returns CDR1 MNHEY and CDR2 SVGAGI. The ends lost 7 bases at V and 6 bases at J; junction bases unmatched: 12.

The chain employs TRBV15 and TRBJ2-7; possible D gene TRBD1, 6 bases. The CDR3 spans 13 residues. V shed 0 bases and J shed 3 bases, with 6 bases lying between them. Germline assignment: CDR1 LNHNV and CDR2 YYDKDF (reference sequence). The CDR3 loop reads CATSRDRGYEQYV. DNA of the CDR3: TGTGCCACCAGCAGAGACAGGGGCTACGAGCAGTACGTC.

CDR3 bases: TGCGCCAGCAGCAAGCAGCAAGAGACCCAGTACTTC. Amino acid sequence: CASSKQQETQYF. This chain links TRBV5-1 with TRBJ2-5, with no clear D. Germline CDR1 SGHRS, CDR2 YFSETQ. The CDR3 totals 12 residues. Trimming removed 4 bases from V and 2 bases from J, with 6 bases in between. The whole variable domain, filled in from reference TRBV5-1 and TRBJ2-5, reads KAGVTQTPRYLIKTRGQQVTLSCSPISGHRSVSWYQQTPGQGLQFLFEYFSETQRNKGNFPGRFSGRQFSNSRSEMNVSTLELGDSALYLCASSKQQETQYFGPGTRLLVL.

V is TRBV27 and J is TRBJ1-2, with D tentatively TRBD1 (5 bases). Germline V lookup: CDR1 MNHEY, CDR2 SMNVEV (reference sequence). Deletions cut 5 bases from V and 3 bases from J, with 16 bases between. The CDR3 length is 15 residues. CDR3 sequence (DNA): TGTGCCAGCAGTCCCTGGGACCCGGAGGACTATGGCTACACCTTC. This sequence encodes CASSPWDPEDYGYTF.

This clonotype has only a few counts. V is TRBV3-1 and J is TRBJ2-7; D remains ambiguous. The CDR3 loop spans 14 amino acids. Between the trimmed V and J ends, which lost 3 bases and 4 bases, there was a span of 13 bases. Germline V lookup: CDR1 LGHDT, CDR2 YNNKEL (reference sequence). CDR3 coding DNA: TGTGCCAGCAGCCAGACAACTTTAGCTTACGAGCAGTACGTC. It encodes CASSQTTLAYEQYV.

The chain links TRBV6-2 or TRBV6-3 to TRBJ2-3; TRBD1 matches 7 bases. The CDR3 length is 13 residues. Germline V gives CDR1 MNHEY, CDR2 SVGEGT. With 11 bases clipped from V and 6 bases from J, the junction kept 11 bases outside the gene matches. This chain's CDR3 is CAAGRDRRDTQYF. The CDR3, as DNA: TGTGCCGCCGGCCGGGACAGACGTGATACGCAGTATTTT.

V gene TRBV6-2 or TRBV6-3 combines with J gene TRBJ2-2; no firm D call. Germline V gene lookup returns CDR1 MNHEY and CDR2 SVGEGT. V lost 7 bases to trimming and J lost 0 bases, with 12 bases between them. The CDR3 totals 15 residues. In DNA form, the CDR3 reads TGTGCCAGCAAAGACCCGTTAGCGAACACCGGGGAGCTGTTTTTT. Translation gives CASKDPLANTGELFF.

CDR3 region: CASSYNGLGNTEAFF. CDR3 nucleotide sequence: TGTGCCAGCAGTTACAATGGGTTGGGGAACACTGAAGCTTTCTTT. V gene TRBV6-5 combines with J gene TRBJ1-1; D unresolved. The V gene's germline CDR1 is MNHEY and CDR2 SVGAGI. There are 15 residues in the CDR3. Trimming removed 2 bases at V and 1 base at J, with 11 bases between.

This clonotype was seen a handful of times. CDR3 in DNA: TGTGCCACCAGCCCCACGCGGCTTAACGGGGAGCTGTTTTTT. Translating gives CATSPTRLNGELFF. This chain uses TRBV15 with TRBJ2-2; D is unclear. Trimming left V 5 bases short and J 7 bases short, with 14 bases between. The CDR3 loop spans 14 amino acids. Germline CDR1 LNHNV, CDR2 YYDKDF (reference sequence).

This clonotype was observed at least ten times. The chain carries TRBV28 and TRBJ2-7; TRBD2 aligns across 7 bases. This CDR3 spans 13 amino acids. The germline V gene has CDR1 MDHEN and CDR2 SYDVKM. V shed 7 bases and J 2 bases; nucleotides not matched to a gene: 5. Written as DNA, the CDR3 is TGTGCCAGCAAGTCGGGGGGACCCTACGAGCAGTACGTC. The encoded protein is CASKSGGPYEQYV.

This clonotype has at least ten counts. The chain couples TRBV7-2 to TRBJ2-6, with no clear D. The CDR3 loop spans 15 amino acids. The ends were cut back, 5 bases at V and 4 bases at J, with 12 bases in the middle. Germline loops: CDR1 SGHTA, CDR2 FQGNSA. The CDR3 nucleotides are TGTGCCAGCAGCCCTGGCTCGACCGGGGCCAACGTCCTGACTTTC. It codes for CASSPGSTGANVLTF.

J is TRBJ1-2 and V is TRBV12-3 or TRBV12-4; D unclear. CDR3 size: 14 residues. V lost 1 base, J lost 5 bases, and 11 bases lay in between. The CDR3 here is CASSLGPDFYGYTF. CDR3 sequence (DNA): TGTGCCAGCAGTTTAGGGCCAGATTTTTATGGCTACACCTTC.

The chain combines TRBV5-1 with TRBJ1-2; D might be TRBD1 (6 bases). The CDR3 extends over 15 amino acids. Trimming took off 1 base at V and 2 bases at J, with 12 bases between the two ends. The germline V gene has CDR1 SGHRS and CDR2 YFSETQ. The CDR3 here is CASSLWRGFNYGYTF. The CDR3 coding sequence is TGCGCCAGCAGCTTGTGGAGGGGGTTCAACTATGGCTACACCTTC.

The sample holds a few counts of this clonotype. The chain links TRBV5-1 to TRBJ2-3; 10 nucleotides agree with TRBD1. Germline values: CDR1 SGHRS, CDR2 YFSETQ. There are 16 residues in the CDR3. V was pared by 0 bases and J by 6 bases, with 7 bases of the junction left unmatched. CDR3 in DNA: TGCGCCAGCAGCTTGGCCGGGGACAGGGGATTTGATACGCAGTATTTT. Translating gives CASSLAGDRGFDTQYF.

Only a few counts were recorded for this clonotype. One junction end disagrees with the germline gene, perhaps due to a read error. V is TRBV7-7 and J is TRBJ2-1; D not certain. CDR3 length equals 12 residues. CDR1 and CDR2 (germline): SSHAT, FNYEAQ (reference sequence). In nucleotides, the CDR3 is TGTGCTAGCAGCTTAGGCAACGATGAGCAGTTCTTC. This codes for CASSLGNDEQFF. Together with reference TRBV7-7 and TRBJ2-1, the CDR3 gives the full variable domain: GAGVSQSPRYKVTKRGQDVTLRCDPISSHATLYWYQQALGQGPEFLTYFNYEAQPDKSGLPSDRFSAERPEGSISTLTIQRTEQRDSAMYRCASSLGNDEQFFGPGTRLTVL.

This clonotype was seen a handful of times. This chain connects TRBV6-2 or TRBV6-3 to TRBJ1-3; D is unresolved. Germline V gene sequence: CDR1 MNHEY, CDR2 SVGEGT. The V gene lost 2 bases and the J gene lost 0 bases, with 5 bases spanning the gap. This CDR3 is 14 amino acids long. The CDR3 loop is CASSYVISGNTIYF. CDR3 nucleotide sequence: TGTGCCAGCAGTTACGTGATCTCTGGAAACACCATATATTTT.